This T cell receptor (beta chain) was sequenced during a study of vaccination and CD4 T cells after COVID-19. Oncomine TCR Beta short-read sequencing was applied to DNA from cultured CD4+ T cells. DNA came from CD4+ T cells after culture. TCRdb reanalysed the PCR reads using MiXCR and keeps one entry per CDR3 protein. There are thousands of distinct CDR3 sequences in the sample; 20% to 25% occur only once, and roughly 9.2% lies in the top ten. Note on this clonotype: Its matching antigen is unknown.

The sample's treatment: approximately nine-day PBMC culture with coronavirus spike peptide pools or control peptides (ViraFEST assay). CDR1 SEHNR and CDR2 FQNEAQ come from the germline V gene (reference sequence). The CDR3 totals 14 residues. The junction had 4 bases not matched to a gene; V was cut back by 4 bases and J by 2 bases. Material: CD4+ T cells from blood, cultured in vitro, obtained after SARS-CoV-2 vaccination. V usage is TRBV7-9 and J usage is TRBJ1-2; 7 positions agree with TRBD1. The TCR sequence derives from a human donor who had recovered from COVID-19. CDR3 coding DNA: TGTGCCAGCAGCTCACAACAGGGGAACTATGGCTACACCTTC. This sequence encodes CASSSQQGNYGYTF. The full variable domain, its missing parts supplied by reference TRBV7-9 and TRBJ1-2, is DTGVSQNPRHKITKRGQNVTFRCDPISEHNRLYWYRQTLGQGPEFLTYFQNEAQLEKSRLLSDRFSAERPKGSFSTLEIQRTEQGDSAMYLCASSSQQGNYGYTFGSGTRLTVV.